The 27 T cell receptor beta chains below were found in one sample sequenced in a study of T cell changes during pregnancy in multiple sclerosis. Sequenced by immunoSEQ multiplex PCR; TCRdb stores in-frame clones only, minus some. The data hold approximately 65,000 clones, with around 90% observed a single time. Sequencing was performed on peripheral blood, taken in the third trimester of pregnancy. These receptors were taken from a female donor in good health, enrolled as a control in a pregnancy study.

The CDR3 nucleotides read TGTGCCAGCAGCTTAGTAATTGGGGCTGGGGATTCACCCCTCCACTTT. Translating it yields CASSLVIGAGDSPLHF. The chain links TRBV7-9 to TRBJ1-6; TRBD1 is a possible D gene (5 bases). Germline assignment: CDR1 SEHNR and CDR2 FQNEAQ (reference sequence). V was trimmed by 1 base and J by 8 bases, leaving 15 bases between them. The CDR3 has 16 residues.

This clone has just a few counts. This chain uses TRBV4-2 with TRBJ1-4; TRBD1 matches 7 bases. CDR1 is LGHNA, CDR2 YNFKEQ, per germline. The V and J ends lost 1 base and 3 bases, in that order; junction bases with no gene match: 2. CDR3 length equals 15 residues. CDR3 bases: TGTGCCAGCAGCCAAGGGGACAGAGCTAATGAAAAACTGTTTTTT. Encoded protein: CASSQGDRANEKLFF.

The chain employs TRBV28 and TRBJ1-2; possible D gene TRBD1, 5 bases. The CDR3 length is 15 residues. Germline V gene sequence: CDR1 MDHEN, CDR2 SYDVKM. V was trimmed by 7 bases and J by 0 bases, leaving 15 bases between them. This chain's CDR3 is CASTRGGYTNYGYTF. DNA of the CDR3: TGTGCCAGCACCCGGGGGGGTTACACTAACTATGGCTACACCTTC.

This sequence joins TRBV19 and TRBJ2-7, with no clear D. Trimming removed 10 bases at V and 8 bases at J, with 18 bases between. This CDR3 spans 12 amino acids. Germline V gene lookup returns CDR1 LNHDA and CDR2 SQIVND (reference sequence). This chain's CDR3 is CATSTSGRKQYF. CDR3 sequence (DNA): TGTGCCACTTCGACATCCGGCCGCAAGCAGTACTTC.

V and J are TRBV2 and TRBJ2-3, with D tentatively TRBD2 (5 bases). This CDR3 region has 14 residues. Germline V gene data show CDR1 as SNHLY and CDR2 as FYNNEI. V was clipped by 8 bases and J by 1 base, with 13 bases between them. CDR3 in amino acids: CASFRDVGTDTQYF. CDR3 nucleotide sequence: TGTGCCAGCTTCCGGGATGTTGGCACAGATACGCAGTATTTT.

A remark on this clone: A read error may account for a junction end that differs from germline. DNA of the CDR3: TGTGCTAGCAGCCCTGGGACAAACCAGCCCCAGCATTTT. It codes for CASSPGTNQPQHF. This sequence joins TRBV7-7 and TRBJ1-5; weak D call: TRBD1 (6 bases). CDR1 and CDR2 from the germline V gene are SSHAT and FNYEAQ (reference sequence). CDR3 length equals 13 residues.

This clone was picked up one time. The gene calls are TRBV18 and TRBJ2-6; TRBD1 matches at 10 bases. This CDR3 has 17 amino acids. Per germline, CDR1 KGHSH and CDR2 LQKENI. V trimming: 6 bases; J trimming: 4 bases; junction bases outside the gene matches: 9. CDR3 protein: CASSPGTGVSGANVLTF. DNA of the CDR3: TGTGCCAGCTCCCCCGGGACAGGGGTCTCCGGGGCCAACGTCCTGACTTTC. Using reference TRBV18 and TRBJ2-6 for the parts outside the CDR3, the full variable domain is NAGVMQNPRHLVRRRGQEARLRCSPMKGHSHVYWYRQLPEEGLKFMVYLQKENIIDESGMPKERFSAEFPKEGPSILRIQQVVRGDSAAYFCASSPGTGVSGANVLTFGAGSRLTVL.

This chain links TRBV4-2 with TRBJ2-1, with 10 bases that match TRBD2. The germline V gene encodes CDR1 LGHNA and CDR2 YNFKEQ. This CDR3 spans 19 amino acids. The V segment lost 1 base and the J segment 0 bases; nucleotides outside the gene matches: 9. The CDR3 nucleotides read TGTGCCAGCAGCCAAGTATCAACTAGCGGGGCCAGCTCCTACAATGAGCAGTTCTTC. Its protein is CASSQVSTSGASSYNEQFF.

V and J are TRBV19 and TRBJ2-4, with D tentatively TRBD2 (6 bases). The V gene's germline CDR1 is LNHDA and CDR2 SQIVND (reference sequence). The length of the CDR3 is 18 residues. V was cut by 2 bases and J by 0 bases, with 17 bases left in between. CDR3 sequence reads: CASSISELGGLAKNIQYF. As DNA, the CDR3 is TGTGCCAGTAGTATATCGGAGTTGGGGGGTTTAGCCAAAAACATTCAGTACTTC.

The chain is built from TRBV7-9 and TRBJ2-1; D perhaps matches TRBD1 (5 bases). The V end lost 7 bases, the J end lost 0 bases, and 16 bases lay between the germline ends. The germline V gene has CDR1 SEHNR and CDR2 FQNEAQ (reference sequence). This CDR3 region has 16 residues. This chain's CDR3 is CASTSQGASSYNEQFF. As DNA, the CDR3 is TGTGCCAGCACCTCGCAAGGGGCTAGCTCCTACAATGAGCAGTTCTTC.

The J gene is TRBJ1-6, the V gene TRBV12-5; 9 bases are shared with TRBD1. J gave up 7 bases and V 7 bases, and 5 bases lay outside the gene matches. Germline assignment: CDR1 LGHNT and CDR2 FRNRAP. The CDR3 is 14 amino acids. CDR3 sequence: CASATGTGNSPLHF. In DNA form, the CDR3 reads TGTGCTAGTGCCACCGGGACAGGGAATTCACCCCTCCACTTT.

CDR3 sequence: CASSIGGNEQYF. CDR3 DNA: TGTGCCAGTAGTATAGGAGGAAACGAGCAGTACTTC. The chain recombines TRBV19 with TRBJ2-7, with unresolved D. This CDR3 comprises 12 residues. Deletions cut 1 base from V and 5 bases from J, with 6 bases between. CDR1 is LNHDA, CDR2 SQIVND, per germline (reference sequence).

V and J are TRBV4-3 and TRBJ1-2; D gene unclear. The germline gives CDR1 LGHNA, CDR2 YSLEER. Trimming pared 0 bases from V and 0 bases from J, leaving 11 bases between. The CDR3 consists of 16 residues. DNA of the CDR3: TGCGCCAGCAGCCAAGAGTGGGCTGTAGCTAACTATGGCTACACCTTC. The encoded protein is CASSQEWAVANYGYTF.

V usage is TRBV5-8 and J usage is TRBJ2-5; D perhaps matches TRBD2 (5 bases). The CDR3 consists of 15 residues. Germline V gene data show CDR1 as SGHTS and CDR2 as YDEGEE. V was clipped by 2 bases and J by 0 bases, with 11 bases between them. Here the CDR3 reads CASSFGELDQETQYF. The CDR3 bases are TGTGCCAGCAGCTTCGGGGAGTTGGACCAAGAGACCCAGTACTTC.

About this clone itself: A junction boundary mismatches the germline segment, possibly from a read error. The chain couples TRBV9 to TRBJ2-3, with 16 bases fitting TRBD2. The CDR3 has 13 amino acids. CDR1 and CDR2 from the germline V gene are SGDLS and YYNGEE. In DNA form, the CDR3 reads TGTGCCAGCACCTTAGTGGGACTAGCGGGGGGGCATTTT. Amino acids: CASTLVGLAGGHF.

The chain couples TRBV28 to TRBJ2-3; D gene ambiguous. CDR3 length equals 17 residues. Germline V gene lookup returns CDR1 MDHEN and CDR2 SYDVKM. Trimming removed 5 bases at V and 1 base at J, with 19 bases between. The CDR3 DNA reads TGTGCCAGCAGTCCACAAAGTATCGGGTCCCGCACAGATACGCAGTATTTT. It is translated as CASSPQSIGSRTDTQYF. Full variable domain (remainder filled in from reference TRBV28 and TRBJ2-3): DVKVTQSSRYLVKRTGEKVFLECVQDMDHENMFWYRQDPGLGLRLIYFSYDVKMKEKGDIPEGYSVSREKKERFSLILESASTNQTSMYLCASSPQSIGSRTDTQYFGPGTRLTVL.

The rearrangement joins TRBV28 to TRBJ2-7; 7 bases map to TRBD1. The V and J ends lost 4 bases and 3 bases, in that order; junction bases with no gene match: 9. Germline CDR1 and CDR2: MDHEN and SYDVKM. The CDR3 has 15 residues. Here the CDR3 DNA reads TGTGCCAGCAGTTCCCCAGCGGCAGGGGGCTACGAGCAGTACTTC. Translating it yields CASSSPAAGGYEQYF. Complete variable domain (other parts from reference TRBV28 and TRBJ2-7): DVKVTQSSRYLVKRTGEKVFLECVQDMDHENMFWYRQDPGLGLRLIYFSYDVKMKEKGDIPEGYSVSREKKERFSLILESASTNQTSMYLCASSSPAAGGYEQYFGPGTRLTVT.

The chain recombines TRBV2 with TRBJ1-1, with TRBD1 matching 7 bases. There are 15 residues in the CDR3. Germline CDR1 is SNHLY and CDR2 is FYNNEI. After removal of 3 bases from V and 7 bases from J, the junction contained 11 bases not matched to a gene. CDR3 coding DNA: TGTGCCAGCAGTGACGCGGCCAGACAGGGTGGTGAAGCTTTCTTT. Its translation: CASSDAARQGGEAFF.

A note on this clone: Different DNA sequences within this sample yield the same CDR3. Here the CDR3 reads CASSLKRGMNTEAFF. CDR3 nucleotides: TGTGCCAGCAGTTTAAAACGGGGAATGAACACTGAAGCTTTCTTT. This sequence joins TRBV27 and TRBJ1-1; no firm D call. In germline, CDR1 is MNHEY, CDR2 SMNVEV (reference sequence). V was shortened by 2 bases and J by 0 bases, with 10 bases between the two germline ends. There are 15 residues in the CDR3.

The CDR3 sequence is CASSLDLGQPQHF. CDR3 coding DNA: TGTGCCAGCAGCTTAGATCTCGGGCAGCCCCAGCATTTT. The rearrangement joins TRBV7-6 to TRBJ1-5; no reliable D call. With 1 base removed from V and 7 bases from J, the gap between germline ends came to 8 bases. The CDR3 consists of 13 residues. CDR1 is SGHVS, CDR2 FNYEAQ, per germline.

This chain links TRBV5-1 with TRBJ2-3; TRBD2 matches 10 bases. The CDR3 has 17 amino acids. From germline, CDR1 is SGHRS and CDR2 YFSETQ. The J segment lost 2 bases and the V segment lost 1 base, leaving 7 bases of the junction unmatched. The CDR3: CASSLLLAGVVTDTQYF. CDR3 DNA sequence: TGCGCCAGCAGCTTGCTTCTAGCGGGGGTGGTCACAGATACGCAGTATTTT. Filled out from reference TRBV5-1 and TRBJ2-3, the complete variable domain reads KAGVTQTPRYLIKTRGQQVTLSCSPISGHRSVSWYQQTPGQGLQFLFEYFSETQRNKGNFPGRFSGRQFSNSRSEMNVSTLELGDSALYLCASSLLLAGVVTDTQYFGPGTRLTVL.

V gene TRBV4-3 combines with J gene TRBJ2-1; possibly TRBD2 for D (6 bases). Trimming left V 0 bases short and J 0 bases short, with 12 bases between. This CDR3 region has 17 residues. Germline CDR1 LGHNA, CDR2 YSLEER. CDR3 sequence: CASSQDLRGSSYNEQFF. In DNA form, the CDR3 reads TGCGCCAGCAGCCAAGACCTACGGGGGAGCTCCTACAATGAGCAGTTCTTC.

V gene TRBV5-1 combines with J gene TRBJ2-5; TRBD2 aligns across 14 bases. The trim removed 2 bases at V and 1 base at J, leaving 7 bases unmatched. This CDR3 is 18 amino acids long. Germline lookup yields CDR1 SGHRS and CDR2 YFSETQ. The DNA for the CDR3 is TGCGCCAGCAGCTTACTGACTAGCGGGGGGGCCTCCCAAGAGACCCAGTACTTC. Amino acids: CASSLLTSGGASQETQYF.

The chain has TRBV6-5 and TRBJ1-2; D is ambiguous. V gave up 2 bases and J gave up 0 bases, with 7 bases separating them. Germline V lookup: CDR1 MNHEY, CDR2 SVGAGI. The CDR3 covers 14 residues. The CDR3 region is CASSYGGANYGYTF. The CDR3, as DNA: TGTGCCAGCAGTTACGGCGGAGCTAACTATGGCTACACCTTC.

This CDR3 is CATSRDLAGPGELFF. CDR3 sequence (DNA): TGTGCCACCAGCAGAGATCTTGCGGGCCCCGGGGAGCTGTTTTTT. The rearrangement joins TRBV15 to TRBJ2-2, with D tentatively TRBD2 (5 bases). Per the germline V gene, CDR1 is LNHNV and CDR2 is YYDKDF (reference sequence). The V end was cut by 0 bases, the J end by 6 bases, with 11 bases between. This CDR3 contains 15 residues.

The V and J genes are TRBV4-3 and TRBJ1-1; D is ambiguous. Germline values: CDR1 LGHNA, CDR2 YSLEER. V gave up 1 base and J gave up 2 bases, with 11 bases separating them. This CDR3 spans 15 amino acids. The CDR3 nucleotides read TGCGCCAGCAGCCAAGGCATGAGCCACAACACTGAAGCTTTCTTT. Its translation is CASSQGMSHNTEAFF.

This chain connects TRBV7-9 to TRBJ1-1; 7 bases match TRBD1. The V segment lost 5 bases and the J segment 7 bases; nucleotides outside the gene matches: 4. The CDR3 extends over 12 amino acids. Per germline, CDR1 SEHNR and CDR2 FQNEAQ (reference sequence). CDR3 sequence reads: CASSQTGSEAFF. Here the CDR3 DNA reads TGTGCCAGCAGCCAGACAGGGAGTGAAGCTTTCTTT.